The 17 T cell receptor beta chains given below trace back to one sample, sequenced in a study of blood T cell repertoires in COVID-19. The protocol was immunoSEQ multiplex PCR, while the TCRdb copy is restricted to in-frame clones and leaves out a portion. The sample has about 360,000 clones; approximately 88% are singletons. Sequenced input: PBMCs or T cells enriched from blood (not recorded which). The receptor source for this set is a woman in her forties with acute COVID-19.

This clone has only one observation. This rearrangement joins TRBV5-8 to TRBJ1-1, with 10 bases fitting TRBD1. With V trimmed by 4 bases and J by 5 bases, 2 bases remained unmatched. Per germline, CDR1 SGHTS and CDR2 YDEGEE. This CDR3 comprises 13 residues. CDR3 coding DNA: TGTGCCAGCAGCAAGGACAGGGGGACTGAAGCTTTCTTT. Its protein is CASSKDRGTEAFF.

The gene calls are TRBV10-3 and TRBJ1-2; perhaps TRBD1 as D (6 bases). The CDR3 loop spans 16 amino acids. V was shortened by 3 bases and J by 8 bases, with 22 bases between the two germline ends. The germline gives CDR1 ENHRY, CDR2 SYGVKD. In DNA, the CDR3 is TGTGCCATCAGTGACCTCGCAAGGACAGCGTTCTCGGGCTACACCTTC. It specifies CAISDLARTAFSGYTF.

In DNA form, the CDR3 reads TGTGCCAGCAGCTTCAACAGGGGGCTTGCTGGCTACACCTTC. Translation gives CASSFNRGLAGYTF. This sequence joins TRBV5-6 and TRBJ1-2; 9 bases line up with TRBD1. CDR3 length equals 14 residues. Per the germline V gene, CDR1 is SGHDT and CDR2 is YYEEEE. Trimming took 2 bases from V and 7 from J; bases not matched to a gene: 6.

The genes are TRBV9 and TRBJ2-1, with D possibly being TRBD1 (5 bases). The germline CDR1 and CDR2 sequences are SGDLS and YYNGEE. V gave up 4 bases and J gave up 9 bases, with 17 bases separating them. This CDR3 is built from 14 residues. Here the CDR3 DNA reads TGTGCCAGCAGCCCACAGACAGTTCTCGGTGAGCAGTTCTTC. It encodes CASSPQTVLGEQFF.

The rearrangement links TRBV2 to TRBJ1-1, with D tentatively TRBD1 (6 bases). Trimming stripped 4 bases from V and 1 base from J, with 10 bases between. Germline CDR1 and CDR2: SNHLY and FYNNEI. The CDR3 sequence is 14 residues long. The CDR3 DNA sequence: TGTGCCAGCAGTGTCGACAGGACGAACACTGAAGCTTTCTTT. Translated, it gives CASSVDRTNTEAFF.

DNA of the CDR3: TGTGCCAGCAGCTTAGAGGTTGCTCGCGCAGATACGCAGTATTTT. It translates to CASSLEVARADTQYF. V and J are TRBV11-2 and TRBJ2-3; D remains unclear. CDR3 length: 15 residues. Trimming removed 0 bases at V and 4 bases at J, with 11 bases between. The V gene's germline CDR1 is SGHAT and CDR2 FQNNGV.

This rearrangement joins TRBV5-1 to TRBJ2-3; the D gene is possibly TRBD1 (6 bases). This CDR3 has 15 amino acids. Trimming pared 0 bases from V and 0 bases from J, leaving 8 bases between. CDR1 and CDR2 (germline): SGHRS, YFSETQ. CDR3 in DNA: TGCGCCAGCAGCTTGGAGGGGGATAGCACAGATACGCAGTATTTT. Residues: CASSLEGDSTDTQYF. Full variable domain (remainder filled in from reference TRBV5-1 and TRBJ2-3): KAGVTQTPRYLIKTRGQQVTLSCSPISGHRSVSWYQQTPGQGLQFLFEYFSETQRNKGNFPGRFSGRQFSNSRSEMNVSTLELGDSALYLCASSLEGDSTDTQYFGPGTRLTVL.

There are a few counts of this clone. The J gene is TRBJ1-2, the V gene TRBV12-3 or TRBV12-4; tentatively, D is TRBD1 (5 bases). This CDR3 is 12 amino acids long. The germline V and J ends were trimmed by 5 bases and 5 bases, with 9 bases remaining between them. CDR3 nucleotides: TGTGCCAGCAGTCCCAGACAGTATGGCTACACCTTC. Amino acid sequence: CASSPRQYGYTF.

This clone was observed a single time. This rearrangement joins TRBV5-1 to TRBJ2-5; D possibly corresponds to TRBD2 (6 bases). V lost 1 base and J 2 bases, leaving 12 bases between the germline ends. Germline values: CDR1 SGHRS, CDR2 YFSETQ. The CDR3 extends over 15 amino acids. Here the CDR3 reads CASSLTGRGQETQYF. The DNA for the CDR3 is TGCGCCAGCAGCTTGACAGGACGGGGGCAAGAGACCCAGTACTTC.

The chain links TRBV4-1 to TRBJ2-3; 15 nucleotides agree with TRBD2. The CDR3 runs to 18 residues. The germline CDR1 and CDR2 sequences are MGHRA and YSYEKL. V lost 2 bases, J lost 2 bases, and 5 bases stayed unmatched. The CDR3 sequence is CASSQKGLAGGLTDTQYF. CDR3 coding DNA: TGCGCCAGCAGCCAAAAGGGACTAGCGGGGGGCCTCACAGATACGCAGTATTTT.

This clone was observed a handful of times. This chain connects TRBV29-1 to TRBJ1-3; no clear D. This CDR3 spans 11 amino acids. V lost 4 bases, J lost 9 bases, and 10 bases lay in between. Germline V gene sequence: CDR1 SQVTM, CDR2 ANQGSEA. Here the CDR3 DNA reads TGCAGCGTTGCGAGGGATAGCACCATATATTTT. Translating it yields CSVARDSTIYF.

V is TRBV6-5 and J is TRBJ2-5; 7 bases line up with TRBD2. Germline values: CDR1 MNHEY, CDR2 SVGAGI. The CDR3 is 15 residues long. V was clipped by 7 bases and J by 1 base; unmatched bases: 9. CDR3 sequence (DNA): TGTGCCAGCACCTCGAGCGGGGCCTTCCAAGAGACCCAGTACTTC. It translates to CASTSSGAFQETQYF.

The chain combines TRBV19 with TRBJ1-5; D is undetermined. V lost 5 bases to trimming and J lost 5 bases, with 10 bases between them. Germline V gene lookup returns CDR1 LNHDA and CDR2 SQIVND (reference sequence). The CDR3 consists of 13 residues. The CDR3 protein is CASSVRAHQPQHF. The DNA of the CDR3 is TGTGCCAGTAGTGTACGAGCGCATCAGCCCCAGCATTTT. The whole variable domain, filled in from reference TRBV19 and TRBJ1-5, reads DGGITQSPKYLFRKEGQNVTLSCEQNLNHDAMYWYRQDPGQGLRLIYYSQIVNDFQKGDIAEGYSVSREKKESFPLTVTSAQKNPTAFYLCASSVRAHQPQHFGDGTRLSIL.

The rearrangement links TRBV3-1 (or the pseudogene TRBV3-2) to TRBJ2-3; TRBD1 agrees at 9 bases. V was clipped by 2 bases and J by 6 bases; unmatched bases: 6. The CDR3 sequence is 15 residues long. CDR1 is LGHDT and CDR2 is YNNKEL in the germline V gene (reference sequence). In nucleotides, the CDR3 is TGTGCCAGCAGCCAATTACAGGGGGCGTGGGATACGCAGTATTTT. Protein sequence: CASSQLQGAWDTQYF.

This clone was counted a few times. V gene TRBV24-1 combines with J gene TRBJ2-1, with TRBD2 identical over 8 bases. Germline CDR1 reads KGHDR; CDR2 reads SFDVKD. The CDR3 is 15 amino acids. Trimming removed 3 bases from V and 9 bases from J; junction bases left unmatched: 9. This chain's CDR3 is CATSDTGLDVAEQFF. In DNA form, the CDR3 reads TGTGCCACCAGTGATACGGGACTAGATGTGGCTGAGCAGTTCTTC.

The chain recombines TRBV9 with TRBJ2-1; 11 positions match TRBD2. J lost 5 bases, V lost 3 bases, and 4 bases had no gene match. CDR3 length: 15 amino acids. Germline values: CDR1 SGDLS, CDR2 YYNGEE. The CDR3 coding sequence is TGTGCCAGCAGCGCCGGGACTAGCGGTAACAATGAGCAGTTCTTC. Amino acid sequence: CASSAGTSGNNEQFF.

This clone was observed at least ten times. The genes are TRBV19 and TRBJ2-7; the match to TRBD1 covers 8 bases. This CDR3 spans 14 amino acids. Trimming removed 5 bases from V and 3 bases from J; junction bases left unmatched: 6. Germline V gene data show CDR1 as LNHDA and CDR2 as SQIVND (reference sequence). The CDR3 loop is CASSAGQDLYEQYF. The CDR3 DNA sequence: TGTGCCAGTAGTGCGGGACAGGACCTCTACGAGCAGTACTTC.